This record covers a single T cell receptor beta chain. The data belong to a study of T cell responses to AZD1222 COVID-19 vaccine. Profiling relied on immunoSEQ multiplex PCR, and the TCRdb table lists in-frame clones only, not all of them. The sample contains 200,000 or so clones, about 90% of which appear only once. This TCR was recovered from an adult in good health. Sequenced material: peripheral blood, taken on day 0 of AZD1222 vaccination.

The CDR3 sequence: CASSLRVALEEQYF. The DNA of the CDR3 is TGTGCCAGCAGCTTACGAGTCGCACTTGAGGAGCAGTACTTC. The genes are TRBV7-2 and TRBJ2-7; D unresolved. V was cut by 2 bases and J by 7 bases, with 15 bases left in between. The germline V gene has CDR1 SGHTA and CDR2 FQGNSA. The CDR3 is 14 amino acids. Full variable domain (outside the CDR3, taken from reference TRBV7-2 and TRBJ2-7): GAGVSQSPSNKVTEKGKDVELRCDPISGHTALYWYRQSLGQGLEFLIYFQGNSAPDKSGLPSDRFSAERTGGSVSTLTIQRTQQEDSAVYLCASSLRVALEEQYFGPGTRLTVT.